This TCR beta chain appears in the sequencing data of a study of blood T cell repertoires in COVID-19. At the level of the study: The samples span acute and convalescent COVID-19 from the United States, Italy and Spain. T cells, B-cell-depleted T cells, or PBMCs supplied cDNA or gDNA.

This CDR3 has 16 residues. V lost 3 bases and J lost 3; bases outside the gene matches: 11. Germline V gives CDR1 SGHRS, CDR2 YFSETQ. How the authors handled the data: Estimated nucleated cell counts came from reference gene primer amplification. TCRdb keeps only in-frame clones here, not all; method: immunoSEQ multiplex PCR. The V and J calls and clone size were taken over from that table, and D and trimming were inferred from the DNA. The sample consists of about 100,000 clones, roughly 90% of them appearing once. The specimen was peripheral blood. The clonotype originates from a human donor with COVID-19, enrolled during active disease. The donor label of this sample is uncertain. This chain joins TRBV5-1 and TRBJ1-1; 7 nucleotides match TRBD1. CDR3 residues: CASSWPQGGLDTEAFF. The CDR3 DNA reads TGCGCCAGCAGCTGGCCTCAGGGGGGCCTTGACACTGAAGCTTTCTTT.